One and the same sample provided the 19 T cell receptor beta chains below, sequenced in a study of blood T cell repertoires in COVID-19 (dated by TCRdb to the early 2020s). Libraries were constructed by the immunoSEQ multiplex PCR assay. In TCRdb, the immuneACCESS table is reduced to in-frame sequences with V and J assigned. These tables do not hold every clone; where another copy was compared, an unresolved V gene accounts for under half, and the others remain unexplained. The sample table lists roughly 160,000 clones, around nine tenths of them with a count of one. The top ten hold under 0.65% of the sample. Material for sequencing was peripheral blood. These receptors were taken from a man between 60 and 75 years old with COVID-19, enrolled during active disease.

In this sample, this clone turned up once. The V gene is TRBV19, the J gene TRBJ1-5, with D maybe TRBD1 (5 bases). The germline V gene has CDR1 LNHDA and CDR2 SQIVND (reference sequence). The CDR3 contains 16 residues. Trimming took off 1 base at V and 3 bases at J, with 13 bases between the two ends. The CDR3 sequence is CASSIGQGRSNQPQHF. CDR3 nucleotides: TGTGCCAGTAGTATAGGGCAGGGTAGATCCAATCAGCCCCAGCATTTT.

This sequence joins TRBV24-1 and TRBJ2-7; no clear D. There are 14 residues in the CDR3. V was trimmed by 2 bases and J by 5 bases, leaving 12 bases between them. Germline CDR1 KGHDR, CDR2 SFDVKD. As DNA, the CDR3 is TGTGCCACCAGTGATTCCAAAGAGCGCAACGAGCAGTACTTC. It translates to CATSDSKERNEQYF.

This sequence joins TRBV6-6 and TRBJ2-5; D not resolved. Germline CDR1 reads MNHNY; CDR2 reads SVGAGI (reference sequence). This CDR3 region has 15 residues. V lost 0 bases and J 2 bases, leaving 10 bases between the germline ends. The CDR3 sequence: CASSYSIVGQETQYF. The DNA of the CDR3 is TGTGCCAGCAGTTACTCGATTGTCGGTCAAGAGACCCAGTACTTC.

This chain connects TRBV28 to TRBJ1-1; no clear D. The germline V and J ends were trimmed by 5 bases and 4 bases, with 17 bases remaining between them. The germline V gene encodes CDR1 MDHEN and CDR2 SYDVKM. The CDR3 spans 15 residues. CDR3 loop: CASSPFPGEATEAFF. The CDR3 bases are TGTGCCAGCAGTCCCTTCCCGGGAGAGGCCACTGAAGCTTTCTTT.

The rearrangement joins TRBV6-5 to TRBJ2-3; 10 bases are shared with TRBD2. V lost 2 bases, J lost 4 bases, and 3 bases stayed unmatched. Per the germline V gene, CDR1 is MNHEY and CDR2 is SVGAGI. CDR3 length: 15 amino acids. The CDR3 DNA reads as TGTGCCAGCAGTTACAGAGCGGGAGGGCCAGATACGCAGTATTTT. This gives the protein CASSYRAGGPDTQYF.

This clone was found a few times. V gene TRBV6-5 combines with J gene TRBJ1-3, with 7 bases fitting TRBD1. Germline CDR1 reads MNHEY; CDR2 reads SVGAGI. Germline trimming cut 6 bases from V and 0 bases from J; bases unmatched to any gene: 5. The CDR3 has 15 residues. In DNA, the CDR3 is TGTGCCAGCAGAGTGGACAGGAGCTCTGGAAACACCATATATTTT. Translating gives CASRVDRSSGNTIYF.

The J gene is TRBJ1-2, the V gene TRBV7-6; tentatively, D is TRBD1 (6 bases). The CDR3 sequence is 14 residues long. Germline CDR1 is SGHVS and CDR2 is FNYEAQ. Trimming cost V 5 bases and J 2 bases, with 12 bases left between them. The CDR3 loop is CASSPSGTNYGYTF. For the CDR3, the DNA is TGTGCCAGCAGCCCCTCCGGGACAAACTATGGCTACACCTTC.

The chain combines TRBV6-5 with TRBJ1-2; D possibly corresponds to TRBD1 (5 bases). Germline V CDR1 and CDR2: MNHEY, SVGAGI. This CDR3 is 15 amino acids long. The germline V and J ends were trimmed by 1 base and 0 bases, with 9 bases remaining between them. The CDR3 loop is CASSYYPGSNYGYTF. The CDR3, as DNA: TGTGCCAGCAGTTACTATCCAGGGTCTAACTATGGCTACACCTTC.

V is TRBV6-5 and J is TRBJ1-1; D gene ambiguous. V was shortened by 6 bases and J by 0 bases, with 8 bases between the two germline ends. The germline V gene encodes CDR1 MNHEY and CDR2 SVGAGI. The CDR3 consists of 13 residues. The CDR3 loop reads CASSRLLNTEAFF. CDR3 DNA sequence: TGTGCCAGCAGCCGACTCCTGAACACTGAAGCTTTCTTT.

The rearrangement uses TRBV27 and TRBJ1-5, with 10 bases that match TRBD1. Unmatched junction bases numbered 8, after V lost 4 bases and J lost 5 bases. This CDR3 spans 16 amino acids. The germline CDR1 and CDR2 sequences are MNHEY and SMNVEV (reference sequence). In DNA, the CDR3 is TGTGCCAGCAGTTCACGACAGGGGGCGCTGTATCAGCCCCAGCATTTT. It specifies CASSSRQGALYQPQHF.

This rearrangement joins TRBV19 to TRBJ2-3; 7 positions match TRBD2. Trimming cost V 7 bases and J 2 bases; bases outside gene matches: 15. This CDR3 has 17 amino acids. Germline V lookup: CDR1 LNHDA, CDR2 SQIVND (reference sequence). In nucleotides, the CDR3 is TGTGCCAGTAAGGGAGGGTTAGGGAGGGAGGTCACAGATACGCAGTATTTT. This gives the protein CASKGGLGREVTDTQYF. Full variable domain (remainder filled in from reference TRBV19 and TRBJ2-3): DGGITQSPKYLFRKEGQNVTLSCEQNLNHDAMYWYRQDPGQGLRLIYYSQIVNDFQKGDIAEGYSVSREKKESFPLTVTSAQKNPTAFYLCASKGGLGREVTDTQYFGPGTRLTVL.

The V and J genes are TRBV5-4 and TRBJ2-5, with 10 bases identical to TRBD2. The CDR3 contains 14 residues. J lost 4 bases, V lost 0 bases, and 0 bases had no gene match. Germline assignment: CDR1 SGHNT and CDR2 YYREEE (reference sequence). CDR3 nucleotide sequence: TGTGCCAGCAGCTTGGGACTAGCGGGAGAGACCCAGTACTTC. Translation: CASSLGLAGETQYF.

The gene calls are TRBV9 and TRBJ2-1; 11 bases are a match to TRBD2. After removal of 1 base from V and 5 bases from J, the junction contained 8 bases not matched to a gene. The CDR3 consists of 17 residues. Germline V gene lookup returns CDR1 SGDLS and CDR2 YYNGEE. CDR3 sequence (DNA): TGTGCCAGCAGCGTAAACTCCGGGACTAGCGGAAACAATGAGCAGTTCTTC. Amino acid sequence: CASSVNSGTSGNNEQFF.

This clone has only one observation. The chain couples TRBV27 to TRBJ2-7, with a possible D match to TRBD1 (6 bases). Germline loops: CDR1 MNHEY, CDR2 SMNVEV (reference sequence). The ends were cut back, 4 bases at V and 3 bases at J, with 10 bases in the middle. The CDR3 extends over 13 amino acids. The CDR3: CASSSSDSYEQYF. CDR3 DNA: TGTGCCAGCAGTTCCTCGGACAGCTACGAGCAGTACTTC.

With respect to this clone: Other nucleotide sequences in the sample specify the same CDR3. V and J are TRBV19 and TRBJ2-1; 9 nucleotides align to TRBD1. V shed 5 bases, J shed 7 bases, and the junction held 9 bases outside the gene matches. Germline CDR1 reads LNHDA; CDR2 reads SQIVND (reference sequence). This CDR3 spans 15 amino acids. CDR3 in amino acids: CASSSRQGGGNEQFF. The CDR3 DNA reads TGTGCCAGTAGTTCCCGACAGGGGGGAGGAAATGAGCAGTTCTTC.

The rearrangement joins TRBV19 to TRBJ1-1; 7 bases map to TRBD1. CDR1 is LNHDA, CDR2 SQIVND, per germline (reference sequence). This CDR3 region has 15 residues. The J segment lost 3 bases and the V segment lost 4 bases, leaving 8 bases of the junction unmatched. Here the CDR3 reads CASSTHRGGDTEAFF. The CDR3 nucleotides are TGTGCCAGTAGTACCCACAGGGGTGGGGACACTGAAGCTTTCTTT. Using reference TRBV19 and TRBJ1-1 for the parts outside the CDR3, the full variable domain is DGGITQSPKYLFRKEGQNVTLSCEQNLNHDAMYWYRQDPGQGLRLIYYSQIVNDFQKGDIAEGYSVSREKKESFPLTVTSAQKNPTAFYLCASSTHRGGDTEAFFGQGTRLTVV.

There are a few counts of this clone. CDR3 sequence reads: CACLQGGFVETQYF. For the CDR3, the DNA is TGTGCCTGTCTACAGGGGGGTTTTGTAGAGACCCAGTACTTC. The genes are TRBV30 and TRBJ2-5; 8 nucleotides align to TRBD1. Germline trimming cut 6 bases from V and 4 bases from J; bases unmatched to any gene: 10. Germline values: CDR1 GTSNPN, CDR2 SVGIG (reference sequence). The CDR3 has 14 residues. Full variable domain (rest looked up from reference TRBV30 and TRBJ2-5): SQTIHQWPATLVQPVGSPLSLECTVEGTSNPNLYWYRQAAGRGLQLLFYSVGIGQISSEVPQNLSASRPQDRQFILSSKKLLLSDSGFYLCACLQGGFVETQYFGPGTRLLVL.

The rearrangement links TRBV6-2 or TRBV6-3 to TRBJ2-5; possibly TRBD1 for D (5 bases). V dropped 6 bases and J dropped 2 bases, with 13 bases sitting between them. The germline CDR1 and CDR2 sequences are MNHEY and SVGEGT. CDR3 length: 14 amino acids. Here the CDR3 reads CASSQARTQETQYF. The DNA of the CDR3 is TGTGCCAGCAGCCAGGCCCGGACACAAGAGACCCAGTACTTC.

The chain joins TRBV7-2 to TRBJ1-1, with 7 bases that match TRBD1. The CDR3 totals 16 residues. Germline V gives CDR1 SGHTA, CDR2 FQGNSA. The J segment lost 2 bases and the V segment lost 5 bases, leaving 11 bases of the junction unmatched. CDR3 DNA: TGTGCCAGCAGCCTGACAGGGCTCTACGGTAACACTGAAGCTTTCTTT. The encoded protein is CASSLTGLYGNTEAFF.